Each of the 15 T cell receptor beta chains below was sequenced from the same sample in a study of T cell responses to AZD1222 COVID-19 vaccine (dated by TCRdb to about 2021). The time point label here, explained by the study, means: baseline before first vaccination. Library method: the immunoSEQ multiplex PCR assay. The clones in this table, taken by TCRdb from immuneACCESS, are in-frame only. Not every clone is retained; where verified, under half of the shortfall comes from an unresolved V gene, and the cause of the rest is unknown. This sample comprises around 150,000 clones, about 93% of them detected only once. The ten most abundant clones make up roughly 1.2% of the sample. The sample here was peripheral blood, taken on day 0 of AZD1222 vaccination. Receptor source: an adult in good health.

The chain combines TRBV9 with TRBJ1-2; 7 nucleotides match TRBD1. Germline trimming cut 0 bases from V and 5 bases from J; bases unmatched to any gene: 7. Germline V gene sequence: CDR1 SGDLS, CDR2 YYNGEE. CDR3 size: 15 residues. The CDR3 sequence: CASSVGQGYFYGYTF. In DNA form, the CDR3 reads TGTGCCAGCAGCGTAGGACAGGGTTACTTTTATGGCTACACCTTC. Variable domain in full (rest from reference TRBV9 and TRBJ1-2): DSGVTQTPKHLITATGQRVTLRCSPRSGDLSVYWYQQSLDQGLQFLIQYYNGEERAKGNILERFSAQQFPDLHSELNLSSLELGDSALYFCASSVGQGYFYGYTFGSGTRLTVV.

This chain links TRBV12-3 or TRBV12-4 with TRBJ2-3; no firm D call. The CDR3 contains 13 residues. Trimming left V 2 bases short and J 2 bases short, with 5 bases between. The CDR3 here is CASSLQVTDTQYF. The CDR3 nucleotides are TGTGCCAGCAGTTTACAGGTCACAGATACGCAGTATTTT.

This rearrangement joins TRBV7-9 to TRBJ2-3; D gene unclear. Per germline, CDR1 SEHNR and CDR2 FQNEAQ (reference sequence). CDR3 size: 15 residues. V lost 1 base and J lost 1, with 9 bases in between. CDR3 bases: TGTGCCAGCAGCTTAGGACTGCTCGGCACAGATACGCAGTATTTT. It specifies CASSLGLLGTDTQYF.

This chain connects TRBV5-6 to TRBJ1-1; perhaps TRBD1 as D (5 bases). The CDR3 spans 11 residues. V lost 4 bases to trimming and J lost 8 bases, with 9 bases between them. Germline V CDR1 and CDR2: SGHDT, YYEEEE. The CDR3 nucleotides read TGTGCCAGCAGCCAGGGCCTCGAAGCTTTCTTT. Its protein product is CASSQGLEAFF.

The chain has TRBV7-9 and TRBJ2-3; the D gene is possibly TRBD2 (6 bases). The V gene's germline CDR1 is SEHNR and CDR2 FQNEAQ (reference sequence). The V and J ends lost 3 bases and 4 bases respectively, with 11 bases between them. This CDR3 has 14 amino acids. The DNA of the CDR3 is TGTGCCAGCAGCTTTGGAGGGAGTTCAGATACGCAGTATTTT. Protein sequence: CASSFGGSSDTQYF.

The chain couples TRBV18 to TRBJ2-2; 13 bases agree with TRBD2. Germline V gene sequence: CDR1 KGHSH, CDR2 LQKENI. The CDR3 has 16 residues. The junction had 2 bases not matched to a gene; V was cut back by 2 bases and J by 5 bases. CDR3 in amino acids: CASSPGTSGTTGELFF. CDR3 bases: TGTGCCAGCTCACCAGGGACTAGCGGGACTACCGGGGAGCTGTTTTTT.

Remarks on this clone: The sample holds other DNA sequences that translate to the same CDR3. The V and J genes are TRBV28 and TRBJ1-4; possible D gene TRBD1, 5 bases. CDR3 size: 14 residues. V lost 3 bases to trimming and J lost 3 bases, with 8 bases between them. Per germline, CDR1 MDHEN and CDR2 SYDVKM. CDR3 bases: TGTGCCAGCAGTTTGGGAGGGGCTAATGAAAAACTGTTTTTT. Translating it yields CASSLGGANEKLFF.

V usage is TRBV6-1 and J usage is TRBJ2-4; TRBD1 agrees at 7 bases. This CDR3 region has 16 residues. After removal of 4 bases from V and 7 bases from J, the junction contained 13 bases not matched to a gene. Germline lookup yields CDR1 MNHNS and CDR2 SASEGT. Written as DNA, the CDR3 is TGTGCCAGCAGTGTAGGGACAGCTCGGAATGGGAACATTCAGTACTTC. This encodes CASSVGTARNGNIQYF.

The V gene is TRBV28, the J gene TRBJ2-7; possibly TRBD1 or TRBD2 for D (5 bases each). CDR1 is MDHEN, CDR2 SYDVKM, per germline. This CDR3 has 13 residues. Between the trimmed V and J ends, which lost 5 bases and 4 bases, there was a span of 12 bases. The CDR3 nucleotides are TGTGCCAGCAGTGAGGGGTTGGGGTACGAGCAGTACGTC. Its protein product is CASSEGLGYEQYV.

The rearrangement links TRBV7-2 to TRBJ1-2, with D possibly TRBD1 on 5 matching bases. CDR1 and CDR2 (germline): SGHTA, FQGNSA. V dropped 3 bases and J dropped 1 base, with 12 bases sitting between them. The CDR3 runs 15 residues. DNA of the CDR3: TGTGCCAGCAGCTTGTTTCAGGGCCTTAACTATGGCTACACCTTC. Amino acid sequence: CASSLFQGLNYGYTF.

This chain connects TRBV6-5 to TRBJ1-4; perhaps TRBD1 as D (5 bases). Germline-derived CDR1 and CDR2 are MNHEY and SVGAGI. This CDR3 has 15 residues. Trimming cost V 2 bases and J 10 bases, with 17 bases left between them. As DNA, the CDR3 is TGTGCCAGCAGTTACGGGGGACCGAACCGGGGAAAACTGTTTTTT. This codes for CASSYGGPNRGKLFF.

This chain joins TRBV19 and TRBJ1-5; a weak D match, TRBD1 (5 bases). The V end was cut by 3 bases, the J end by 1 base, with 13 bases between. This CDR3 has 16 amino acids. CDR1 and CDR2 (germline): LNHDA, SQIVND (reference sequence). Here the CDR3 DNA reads TGTGCCAGTAGTATTGTCTTTCGACAGAGCAATCAGCCCCAGCATTTT. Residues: CASSIVFRQSNQPQHF.

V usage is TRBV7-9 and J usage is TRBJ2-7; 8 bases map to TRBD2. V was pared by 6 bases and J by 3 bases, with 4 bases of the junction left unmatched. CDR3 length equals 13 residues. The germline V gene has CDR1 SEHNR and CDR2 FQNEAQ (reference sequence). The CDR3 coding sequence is TGTGCCAGCAGTCAAAGCGGGAGCTACGAGCAGTACGTC. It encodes CASSQSGSYEQYV.

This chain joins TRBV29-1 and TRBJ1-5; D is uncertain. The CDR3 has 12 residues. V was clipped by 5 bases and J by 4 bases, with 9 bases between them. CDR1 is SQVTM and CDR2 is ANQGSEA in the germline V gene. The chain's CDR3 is CSVQTGNQPQHF. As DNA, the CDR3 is TGCAGCGTTCAGACGGGAAATCAGCCCCAGCATTTT.

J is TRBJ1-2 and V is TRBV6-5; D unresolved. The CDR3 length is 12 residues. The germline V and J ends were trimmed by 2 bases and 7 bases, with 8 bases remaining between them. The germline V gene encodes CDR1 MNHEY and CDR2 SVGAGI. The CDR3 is CASSYPLGGYTF. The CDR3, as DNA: TGTGCCAGCAGTTACCCTTTAGGTGGCTACACCTTC.